The rows below give T cell receptor beta chains drawn from one sample of a study of T cells in Graves' hyperthyroidism and ophthalmopathy. TCRdb re-called the multiplex PCR reads through MiXCR, storing one row per CDR3 protein. The data show around 300,000 distinct CDR3 sequences, roughly 15% seen once. What was sequenced was blood. Receptor source: a woman in her twenties or thirties with Graves' hyperthyroidism that later progressed to Graves' ophthalmopathy. The CDR3 runs from the conserved cysteine through the conserved F or W. D genes are given only for firm matches. Some rows mark clone size as missing; the rest say once, few, many or name a class of expanded clone.

d_gene | abundance | j_gene | v_gene | CDR3nt | CDR3aa
TRBD1 | many | TRBJ2-7 | TRBV27 | TGTGCCAGCAGTTTATCCGGACAGGACATCCTACGAGGGCAGTACTTC | CASSLSGQDILRGQYF
TRBD1 | . | TRBJ2-1 | TRBV7-3 | TGTGCCAGCAGCTCCACCCGGGACAGGGGGTCCAATGAGCAGTTCTTC | CASSSTRDRGSNEQFF
. | many | TRBJ2-5 | TRBV2 | TGTGCCAGCAGGGGCAACCAAGAGACCCAGTACTTC | CASRGNQETQYF
TRBD1 | many | TRBJ2-7 | TRBV7-2 | TGTGCCAGCAGCTTAGTAAGGGACAGATCCTACGAGCAGTACTTC | CASSLVRDRSYEQYF
TRBD1 | . | TRBJ2-7 | TRBV5-4 | TGTGCCAGCAGCTTTCCCGGAAGACAGGGTCATACCGAGCAGTACTTC | CASSFPGRQGHTEQYF
. | many | TRBJ2-1 | TRBV20-1 | TGCAGTGCTAGGAGAGAGGGGAGGTCACAGCAGTTCTTC | CSARREGRSQQFF
. | many | TRBJ1-1 | TRBV12-3/TRBV12-4 | TGTGCCAGCAGTTTAGAAAGGGAAGCTTTCTTT | CASSLEREAFF
TRBD2 | many | TRBJ2-1 | TRBV20-1 | TGCAGTGTCCGGGGACTAGCGGAGAATGAGCAGTTCTTC | CSVRGLAENEQFF
. | many | TRBJ1-5 | TRBV24-1 | TGTGCCACCAGTGATCAAGGGGCCAATCAGCCCCAGCATTTT | CATSDQGANQPQHF
TRBD2 | . | TRBJ2-3 | TRBV20-1 | TGCAGTGCTAGTAACCTAGCGGGAGTGAGGGCAGATACGCAGTATTTT | CSASNLAGVRADTQYF
TRBD1 | many | TRBJ1-4 | TRBV27 | TGTGCCAGCAGTACCCAAACGCGAATGGACAGGTTCGCCAAACTGTTTTTT | CASSTQTRMDRFAKLFF
TRBD2 | many | TRBJ2-5 | TRBV27 | TGTGCCAGCAGTTTGGCCGGACTAGCGGGAGGGTCGGTGGAGACCCAGTACTTC | CASSLAGLAGGSVETQYF
. | many | TRBJ2-7 | TRBV11-2 | TGTGCCAGCAGCTTGGGGGGGGCCCCCTACGAGCAGTACTTC | CASSLGGAPYEQYF
. | many | TRBJ2-7 | TRBV11-2 | TGTGCCAGCAGCTTATTACAGGACGGGCAGTACTTC | CASSLLQDGQYF
. | few | TRBJ2-1 | TRBV28 | TGTGCCACCCAGAGCGGGCCGAGCTCCTACAATGAGCAGTTCTTC | CATQSGPSSYNEQFF
TRBD2 | many | TRBJ2-1 | TRBV9 | TGTGCCAGCAGCGTAGTTGGGGGCGGAGGACTAGCGACCTACAATGAGCAGTTCTTC | CASSVVGGGGLATYNEQFF
. | many | TRBJ1-1 | TRBV6-1 | TGTGCCAGCAGTGACTCCGGGCCTCGCGGAGCTTTCTTT | CASSDSGPRGAFF
TRBD2 | many | TRBJ2-7 | TRBV12-3/TRBV12-4 | TGTGCCAGCAGTTATCGCGGGAGGAACACCTACGAGCAGTACTTC | CASSYRGRNTYEQYF
. | . | TRBJ2-2 | TRBV4-1 | TGCGCCAGCAGCCAAGAACGGGGCTATGGCGGGAACGCCGGGGAGCTGTTTTTT | CASSQERGYGGNAGELFF
TRBD1 | . | TRBJ2-3 | TRBV6-5 | TGTGCCAGCAGTTATATGGACAGGGAGTCGGATACGCAGTATTTT | CASSYMDRESDTQYF
. | many | TRBJ1-6 | TRBV27 | TGTGCCAGCAGTTTTAGGGTCGGGATGGCTAATTCACCCCTCCACTTT | CASSFRVGMANSPLHF
. | few | TRBJ1-2 | TRBV5-6 | TGTGCCAGCAGCTTGGGACAGTCCTACACCTTC | CASSLGQSYTF
. | many | TRBJ2-7 | TRBV6-5 | TGTGCCAGCAGTTACTTACCCCCGGCGGCAGCCGGGGAGAGGGAGCAGTACTTC | CASSYLPPAAAGEREQYF
. | few | TRBJ2-1 | TRBV15 | TGTGCCACCAGCGGCGGGACCCTGGAAGAGCAGTTCTTC | CATSGGTLEEQFF
. | few | TRBJ2-1 | TRBV19 | TGTGCCAGTAGTATAGATCTAACCGGGGCCTCCTACAATGAGCAGTTCTTC | CASSIDLTGASYNEQFF
. | many | TRBJ1-1 | TRBV12-3/TRBV12-4 | TGTGCCAGCAGTCTTGGGGAATCCGCTTTCTTT | CASSLGESAFF
. | many | TRBJ1-5 | TRBV6-2/TRBV6-3 | TGTGCCAGCAGTAACGGAGGGAAGGGCTATAGCAATCAGCCCCAGCATTTT | CASSNGGKGYSNQPQHF
TRBD1 | . | TRBJ1-2 | TRBV5-4 | TGTGCCAGCAGCCGGGGCCCAGGGGGCAGGGGAGGCTACACCTTC | CASSRGPGGRGGYTF
TRBD1 | many | TRBJ2-7 | TRBV20-1 | TGCAGTGCTACCCCTTGGGACAGCTCCTACGAGCAGTACTTC | CSATPWDSSYEQYF
TRBD1 | many | TRBJ1-1 | TRBV6-1 | TGTGCCAGCAGTCCACACCGCCGGGACAGCACTGAAGCTTTCTTT | CASSPHRRDSTEAFF
TRBD1 | many | TRBJ1-2 | TRBV28 | TGTGCCAGCACCCAAGCGCGGGGACAGGGGAATGGCTACACCTTC | CASTQARGQGNGYTF
TRBD2 | many | TRBJ2-5 | TRBV20-1 | TGCAGTGCTCTCCCGTCCTGGACTAGCGGTCAAGAGACCCAGTACTTC | CSALPSWTSGQETQYF
TRBD2 | few | TRBJ2-3 | TRBV12-3/TRBV12-4 | TGTGCCAGCAGTTGGACTAGCGGGGGCCCAGATACGCAGTATTTT | CASSWTSGGPDTQYF
. | . | TRBJ1-5 | TRBV20-1 | TGCAGTGCTCAGGATTATTGGAGCAATCAGCCCCAGCATTTT | CSAQDYWSNQPQHF
. | few | TRBJ1-5 | TRBV7-6 | TGTGCCAGCAGCCCCGGGACATCCCTGGAAGGGGATCAGCCCCAGCATTTT | CASSPGTSLEGDQPQHF
TRBD1 | many | TRBJ2-5 | TRBV6-2/TRBV6-3 | TGTGCCACCTCGGACGCTCGACAGGGACGGGAGACCCAGTACTTC | CATSDARQGRETQYF
TRBD2 | many | TRBJ2-1 | TRBV6-4 | TGTGCCAGCAATAACCCGACTAGCGGGAACCATGAGCAGTTCTTC | CASNNPTSGNHEQFF
. | many | TRBJ1-2 | TRBV18 | TGTGCCAGCTCACCTCAGGACCTTGAGGGCTACACCTTC | CASSPQDLEGYTF
TRBD1 | . | TRBJ1-1 | TRBV27 | TGTGCCAGCAGTCTCTGGACAGGGGGCCGGGCTGAAGCTTTCTTT | CASSLWTGGRAEAFF
TRBD2 | . | TRBJ2-2 | TRBV9 | TGTGCCAGCAGCGGAAATTTGCTAGCGGGTGGGACCGGGGAGCTGTTTTTT | CASSGNLLAGGTGELFF
. | . | TRBJ2-1 | TRBV27 | TGTGCCAGCAGTTTATTCGGGACGGACTTTGGCAATGAGCAGTTCTTC | CASSLFGTDFGNEQFF
. | many | TRBJ1-1 | TRBV20-1 | TGCAGTGCGCCTCAGGGGAACACTGAAGCTTTCTTT | CSAPQGNTEAFF
. | . | TRBJ2-1 | TRBV6-2/TRBV6-3 | TGTGCCAGCAGCGAGACTCCTTTCGATGAGCAGTTCTTC | CASSETPFDEQFF
. | . | TRBJ1-1 | TRBV13 | TGTGCCAGCAGCTTAAGGGCGGGGTTGGAAGGCACTGAAGCTTTCTTT | CASSLRAGLEGTEAFF
. | few | TRBJ1-6 | TRBV6-5 | TGTGCCAGCAGTTACGCGGGGGCTACCTATAATTCACCCCTCCACTTT | CASSYAGATYNSPLHF
TRBD2 | many | TRBJ2-1 | TRBV4-2 | TGTGCCAGCAGCCCGCCACTAGCGGGAGGCTATAATGAGCAGTTCTTC | CASSPPLAGGYNEQFF
TRBD1 | many | TRBJ2-7 | TRBV7-3 | TGTGCCAGCAGCGTCGACAGGGGAGGCGAGCAGTACTTC | CASSVDRGGEQYF
. | many | TRBJ2-1 | TRBV24-1 | TGTGCCACCAGTGATCAGGACAGCACCTACAATGAGCAGTTCTTC | CATSDQDSTYNEQFF